A single sample gave rise to the 32 T cell receptor beta chains below, sequenced in a study of shared clonotypes between healthy human individuals. Profiled with immunoSEQ multiplex PCR; TCRdb holds only in-frame clones, not every one. The table shows fewer than 700,000 clones, with around 81% occurring only once. The sequenced sample consisted of PBMCs. The receptors derive from a woman between 35 and 50 years old in good health. Some clones in this sample may be carry-over from other donors' samples.

The CDR3 region has the DNA TGTGCCACCAGCAGAGGAGGAGTTGGGCAGGGGAAGGGCTACACCTTC. Translated: CATSRGGVGQGKGYTF. The chain is built from TRBV15 and TRBJ1-2, with D perhaps TRBD1 (6 bases). CDR3 length: 16 amino acids. The V end was cut by 1 base, the J end by 8 bases, with 20 bases between. Germline V lookup: CDR1 LNHNV, CDR2 YYDKDF (reference sequence).

The chain employs TRBV4-2 and TRBJ2-1, with 9 bases identical to TRBD2. The length of the CDR3 is 15 residues. CDR1 is LGHNA, CDR2 YNFKEQ, per germline. The ends lost 1 base at V and 9 bases at J; junction bases unmatched: 7. The CDR3, as DNA: TGTGCCAGCAGCCAAGTAGGCGGGAGGGCCAGTGAGCAGTTCTTC. It is translated as CASSQVGGRASEQFF.

The chain is built from TRBV10-3 and TRBJ2-7; D is unresolved. The CDR3 spans 13 residues. Trimming shortened V by 7 bases and J by 3 bases, and 13 bases separated the two germline ends. Germline-derived CDR1 and CDR2 are ENHRY and SYGVKD. The CDR3 spells CAITPDLDYEQYF. DNA of the CDR3: TGTGCCATCACCCCCGACTTAGACTACGAGCAGTACTTC.

The chain couples TRBV19 to TRBJ2-6; weak D call: TRBD2 (6 bases). This CDR3 has 16 amino acids. V was trimmed by 2 bases and J by 2 bases, leaving 10 bases between them. Germline CDR1 and CDR2: LNHDA and SQIVND (reference sequence). The CDR3 protein is CASSIWGTPGANVLTF. The CDR3 region has the DNA TGTGCCAGTAGTATATGGGGGACTCCTGGGGCCAACGTCCTGACTTTC.

V usage is TRBV2 and J usage is TRBJ1-5, with unresolved D. CDR3 length: 16 residues. The V end lost 3 bases, the J end lost 0 bases, and 12 bases lay between the germline ends. Germline values: CDR1 SNHLY, CDR2 FYNNEI. In DNA form, the CDR3 reads TGTGCCAGCAGTGATCTCGACCAATATAGCAATCAGCCCCAGCATTTT. Translation gives CASSDLDQYSNQPQHF.

The rearrangement uses TRBV15 and TRBJ2-7; D remains unclear. Germline-derived CDR1 and CDR2 are LNHNV and YYDKDF (reference sequence). V lost 0 bases to trimming and J lost 2 bases, with 17 bases between them. The CDR3 contains 17 residues. The CDR3 nucleotides are TGTGCCACCAGCAGAGATATCGGCCCTGGCGTCGCCTACGAGCAGTACTTC. It translates to CATSRDIGPGVAYEQYF.

This clone showed up just once. The CDR3 is CASMGENTGELFF. CDR3 coding DNA: TGTGCCAGCATGGGGGAGAACACCGGGGAGCTGTTTTTT. The genes are TRBV9 and TRBJ2-2; either TRBD1 or TRBD2 may fit D (5 bases each). CDR3 length equals 13 residues. Germline V CDR1 and CDR2: SGDLS, YYNGEE. V was shortened by 6 bases and J by 1 base, with 7 bases between the two germline ends.

This clone was seen a single time. V usage is TRBV27 and J usage is TRBJ2-7; D perhaps matches TRBD2 (6 bases). V gave up 0 bases and J gave up 2 bases, with 20 bases separating them. Germline V gene data show CDR1 as MNHEY and CDR2 as SMNVEV (reference sequence). The CDR3 is 18 residues long. Written as DNA, the CDR3 is TGTGCCAGCAGTTTATCGCCCCGGACTACGCGAAATCCCTACGAGCAGTACTTC. It specifies CASSLSPRTTRNPYEQYF.

At least ten counts were recorded for this clone. The chain couples TRBV19 to TRBJ1-4, with a possible D match to TRBD1 (5 bases). Germline-derived CDR1 and CDR2 are LNHDA and SQIVND (reference sequence). The V end lost 1 base, the J end lost 0 bases, and 12 bases lay between the germline ends. This CDR3 is 17 amino acids long. This CDR3 reads CASSIAGRSATNEKLFF. For the CDR3, the DNA is TGTGCCAGTAGTATAGCGGGGCGTTCGGCAACTAATGAAAAACTGTTTTTT.

Concerning this clone itself: At one of its ends the junction is not consistent with the germline gene, which may arise from a read error. This sample includes further DNA sequences coding for the same CDR3. The rearrangement joins TRBV9 to TRBJ2-5; D is unresolved. The CDR3 is 15 amino acids. Looked up from germline, CDR1 is SGDLS and CDR2 is YYNGEE. DNA for the CDR3: TGTGCCAGCAGCGTCTCCAGCGAGTACCAAGAGACCCAATACTTC. Translated: CASSVSSEYQETQYF.

The rearrangement joins TRBV9 to TRBJ2-7, with 8 bases identical to TRBD2. Germline V gene lookup returns CDR1 SGDLS and CDR2 YYNGEE. CDR3 size: 15 residues. V lost 4 bases and J lost 4; bases outside the gene matches: 10. The DNA of the CDR3 is TGTGCCAGCAGCTCCAGCGGGAGATCAAGATACGAGCAGTACTTC. Translation: CASSSSGRSRYEQYF.

About this clone itself: The junction does not match germline at one end; this may be a read error. This chain joins TRBV5-1 and TRBJ2-3; D possibly uses TRBD1 or TRBD2 (5 bases each). There are 17 residues in the CDR3. Germline V gives CDR1 SGHRS, CDR2 YFSETQ. CDR3 coding DNA: TGCGCCAGCAGCTTGGGGTCCGGGACGGGAAGCATAGATACGCAGTATTTT. It translates to CASSLGSGTGSIDTQYF.

The chain recombines TRBV11-2 with TRBJ2-2; D uncertain. V gave up 9 bases and J gave up 7 bases, with 9 bases separating them. The CDR3 covers 11 residues. Germline V CDR1 and CDR2: SGHAT, FQNNGV. This CDR3 reads CARGKGGELFF. The CDR3 nucleotides are TGTGCCAGGGGGAAGGGCGGGGAGCTGTTTTTT.

The gene calls are TRBV6-5 and TRBJ2-7; tentatively, D is TRBD1 (5 bases). The CDR3 runs 12 residues. Looked up from germline, CDR1 is MNHEY and CDR2 is SVGAGI. V shed 6 bases and J shed 5 bases, with 11 bases lying between them. The CDR3 protein is CASSPWGDEQYF. Written as DNA, the CDR3 is TGTGCCAGCAGCCCCTGGGGCGACGAGCAGTACTTC.

Points on this clone: This may stem from a read error, because a much larger clone lies one nucleotide away. This rearrangement joins TRBV6-6 to TRBJ2-2; perhaps TRBD2 as D (6 bases). Germline lookup yields CDR1 MNHNY and CDR2 SVGAGI (reference sequence). There are 16 residues in the CDR3. V lost 6 bases, J lost 4 bases, and 18 bases lay in between. The CDR3 loop is CASSYGGFFSTGELFF. CDR3 nucleotides: TGTGCCAGCAGCTACGGGGGATTCTTTAGCACCGGGGAGCTGTTTTTT.

The chain carries TRBV10-3 and TRBJ2-3; TRBD2 agrees at 11 bases. Trimming at V came to 10 bases and at J to 2 bases, leaving 5 bases not matched to a gene. There are 14 residues in the CDR3. The V gene's germline CDR1 is ENHRY and CDR2 SYGVKD. The DNA of the CDR3 is TGTGCCACTGCACTAGCGGGAGACACAGATACGCAGTATTTT. Its protein product is CATALAGDTDTQYF.

This rearrangement joins TRBV4-1 to TRBJ1-4; D possibly corresponds to TRBD1 (5 bases). The V and J ends lost 1 base and 2 bases respectively, with 11 bases between them. The germline V gene encodes CDR1 MGHRA and CDR2 YSYEKL. CDR3 size: 16 residues. CDR3 protein: CASSQGPAGTNEKLFF. CDR3 bases: TGCGCCAGCAGCCAAGGTCCCGCAGGGACTAATGAAAAACTGTTTTTT.

V usage is TRBV5-4 and J usage is TRBJ1-1, with TRBD1 matching over 11 bases. The CDR3 consists of 15 residues. The junction had 8 bases not matched to a gene; V was cut back by 4 bases and J by 6 bases. The germline gives CDR1 SGHNT, CDR2 YYREEE (reference sequence). DNA for the CDR3: TGTGCCAGCAGCACAAGGGACAGGGGGGTCCCTGAAGCTTTCTTT. Protein: CASSTRDRGVPEAFF.

The V gene is TRBV21-1, the J gene TRBJ1-1; TRBD1 was called by the table and not checked on the DNA. TRBV21-1 is a listed pseudogene. The CDR3 consists of 14 residues. The CDR3 here is CASSKEQGNTEAFF. CDR3 bases: TGTGCCAGCAGCAAAGAGCAGGGGAACACTGAAGCTTTCTTT.

The rearrangement joins TRBV28 to TRBJ1-2; TRBD1 matches 10 bases. The germline V gene encodes CDR1 MDHEN and CDR2 SYDVKM. With V trimmed by 8 bases and J by 3 bases, 9 bases remained unmatched. CDR3 length equals 15 residues. CDR3 nucleotides: TGTGCCAGCGCCCCCGGACAGGGGGATTACTATGGCTACACCTTC. Translation gives CASAPGQGDYYGYTF.

The table lists this clone with many counts. The CDR3 reads CASSFSTPYEQYF. The DNA of the CDR3 is TGCGCCAGCAGCTTTTCCACGCCCTACGAGCAGTACTTC. The chain uses TRBV5-1 and TRBJ2-7; D not certain. The length of the CDR3 is 13 residues. Germline CDR1 and CDR2: SGHRS and YFSETQ. Between the trimmed V and J ends, which lost 2 bases and 2 bases, there was a span of 8 bases.

This rearrangement joins TRBV2 to TRBJ2-5, with 9 bases fitting TRBD2. Germline lookup yields CDR1 SNHLY and CDR2 FYNNEI. This CDR3 has 15 amino acids. Trimming removed 5 bases from V and 2 bases from J; junction bases left unmatched: 6. The CDR3 DNA reads as TGTGCCAGCAGTCTGTTGACTAGCGGACAAGAGACCCAGTACTTC. Its protein product is CASSLLTSGQETQYF.

This clone has ten or more counts. This CDR3 is also generated by other DNA sequences in the sample. The CDR3 protein is CAWSRDRGEKLFF. The CDR3 coding sequence is TGTGCCTGGTCACGGGACAGGGGGGAAAAACTGTTTTTT. The J gene is TRBJ1-4, the V gene TRBV30; 11 positions agree with TRBD1. J was trimmed by 8 bases and V by 5 bases; bases with no gene match: 4. The germline CDR1 and CDR2 sequences are GTSNPN and SVGIG (reference sequence). This CDR3 contains 13 residues. Using reference TRBV30 and TRBJ1-4 for the parts outside the CDR3, the full variable domain is SQTIHQWPATLVQPVGSPLSLECTVEGTSNPNLYWYRQAAGRGLQLLFYSVGIGQISSEVPQNLSASRPQDRQFILSSKKLLLSDSGFYLCAWSRDRGEKLFFGSGTQLSVL.

This chain uses TRBV5-1 with TRBJ2-1; 9 nucleotides line up with TRBD2. The CDR3 totals 15 residues. V was clipped by 1 base and J by 12 bases; unmatched bases: 11. Germline CDR1 SGHRS, CDR2 YFSETQ. The CDR3 reads CASSLSTSGQSGQFF. The CDR3 DNA reads TGCGCCAGCAGCTTGTCAACTAGCGGGCAAAGTGGGCAGTTCTTC.

On this clone: This could be a read error, since a much larger clone is one nucleotide away. V usage is TRBV7-2 and J usage is TRBJ2-1; D may be TRBD2 (7 bases). V lost 8 bases and J 10 bases, leaving 21 bases between the germline ends. This CDR3 spans 14 amino acids. Germline values: CDR1 SGHTA, CDR2 FQGNSA. The DNA of the CDR3 is TGTGCCAGCTCCAGGGGCGGGGGCCCCCCGGAGCAGTTCTTC. This encodes CASSRGGGPPEQFF.

As to this clone: The same CDR3 also results from other DNA sequences found in this sample. The chain is built from TRBV7-2 and TRBJ2-2; 8 bases line up with TRBD2. This CDR3 comprises 16 residues. V was clipped by 5 bases and J by 0 bases; unmatched bases: 5. Germline CDR1 reads SGHTA; CDR2 reads FQGNSA. DNA for the CDR3: TGTGCCAGCAGCCCCCGGGGGGGTACGAACACCGGGGAGCTGTTTTTT. Translated, it gives CASSPRGGTNTGELFF.

The V and J genes are TRBV6-5 and TRBJ2-7; TRBD2 agrees at 7 bases. The CDR3 runs 15 residues. Germline values: CDR1 MNHEY, CDR2 SVGAGI. With 0 bases clipped from V and 6 bases from J, the junction kept 8 bases outside the gene matches. In DNA, the CDR3 is TGTGCCAGCAGTTACTCCCGCGGGAGTGGGTTCGAGCAGTACTTC. Its protein product is CASSYSRGSGFEQYF.

In nucleotides, the CDR3 is TGTGCCAGCTCACCAACCACCAAAGGGGGAGAGCAGTACTTC. This gives the protein CASSPTTKGGEQYF. The rearrangement links TRBV18 to TRBJ2-7, with D possibly TRBD1 on 6 matching bases. V shed 2 bases and J shed 7 bases, with 15 bases lying between them. This CDR3 is built from 14 residues. Per germline, CDR1 KGHSH and CDR2 LQKENI. Full variable domain (rest looked up from reference TRBV18 and TRBJ2-7): NAGVMQNPRHLVRRRGQEARLRCSPMKGHSHVYWYRQLPEEGLKFMVYLQKENIIDESGMPKERFSAEFPKEGPSILRIQQVVRGDSAAYFCASSPTTKGGEQYFGPGTRLTVT.

The chain couples TRBV12-1 to TRBJ2-5; TRBD2, the table's D call, was not compared with the DNA. TRBV12-1 represents a pseudogene. This CDR3 is built from 15 residues. This CDR3 is CASQVSSGNQETQYF. As DNA, the CDR3 is TGTGCCAGCCAGGTATCTAGCGGGAACCAAGAGACCCAGTACTTC.

J is TRBJ1-6 and V is TRBV6-5, with 8 bases fitting TRBD1. This CDR3 spans 15 amino acids. The germline V gene has CDR1 MNHEY and CDR2 SVGAGI. Unmatched junction bases numbered 6, after V lost 4 bases and J lost 7 bases. The CDR3 coding sequence is TGTGCCAGCAGTTCCAGGGGGCTTAGGAATTCACCCCTCCACTTT. Translating it yields CASSSRGLRNSPLHF.

The chain couples TRBV28 to TRBJ2-3; the D gene is possibly TRBD2 (6 bases). Germline V lookup: CDR1 MDHEN, CDR2 SYDVKM. The CDR3 covers 15 residues. V was shortened by 4 bases and J by 7 bases, with 18 bases between the two germline ends. The CDR3 here is CASSSAGTPIHTQYF. Here the CDR3 DNA reads TGTGCCAGCAGTTCCGCCGGGACTCCCATTCATACGCAGTATTTT.

As regards this clone: The DNA is left out, because the CDR3 cannot be placed on it with certainty; the CDR3 is given as TCRdb lists it. The CDR3 region is CASSFGTGILAF. V and J are TRBV4-2 and TRBJ2-7; the D call TRBD1 from the table was never checked on the DNA. The CDR3 numbers 12 amino acids, ends counted. Germline loops: CDR1 LGHNA, CDR2 YNFKEQ.